Following are 10 T cell receptor beta chains from one sample sequenced in a study of T cell repertoires in cytomegalovirus infection. Each CDR3 protein is one row after TCRdb ran MiXCR on the reads. The table includes about 310,000 distinct CDR3 sequences, 15% to 20% detected once. The material sequenced was PBMCs. These receptors were collected from a human donor in good health (CMV status not recorded). Some clones in this sample may be carry-over from other donors' samples.

This clonotype was detected ten times or more. This chain links TRBV28 with TRBJ1-5, with D maybe TRBD1 (6 bases). Trimming stripped 4 bases from V and 5 bases from J, with 12 bases between. The CDR3 totals 14 residues. Germline lookup yields CDR1 MDHEN and CDR2 SYDVKM. CDR3 amino acids: CASSSTQGYQPQHF. The CDR3 region has the DNA TGTGCCAGCAGTTCGACACAGGGTTATCAGCCCCAGCATTTT.

About this clonotype itself: This sequence may be a read error, since a much larger clone differs from it by one base. The chain couples TRBV7-6 to TRBJ2-2, with 7 bases fitting TRBD2. The CDR3 is made up of 16 amino acids. Germline values: CDR1 SGHVS, CDR2 FNYEAQ. The CDR3 protein is CSSSGEGYANTGELFF. The CDR3 DNA is TGTTCCAGCAGCGGGGAGGGGTACGCGAACACCGGGGAGCTGTTTTTT.

This clonotype was seen only a few times. V gene TRBV28 combines with J gene TRBJ2-7; 7 nucleotides align to TRBD1. This CDR3 spans 14 amino acids. V gave up 7 bases and J gave up 0 bases; unmatched junction bases: 6. Germline CDR1 MDHEN, CDR2 SYDVKM. CDR3 sequence: CASNVQGTSYEQYF. The CDR3 DNA reads as TGTGCCAGCAACGTACAGGGGACCTCCTACGAGCAGTACTTC. Full variable domain (remainder filled in from reference TRBV28 and TRBJ2-7): DVKVTQSSRYLVKRTGEKVFLECVQDMDHENMFWYRQDPGLGLRLIYFSYDVKMKEKGDIPEGYSVSREKKERFSLILESASTNQTSMYLCASNVQGTSYEQYFGPGTRLTVT.

There are a few counts of this clonotype. The genes are TRBV4-1 and TRBJ1-5; 7 positions agree with TRBD1. The CDR3 consists of 14 residues. Germline CDR1 reads MGHRA; CDR2 reads YSYEKL. The trim removed 4 bases at V and 3 bases at J, leaving 3 bases unmatched. CDR3 DNA sequence: TGCGCCAGCAGCCGGACAGGTCTCAATCAGCCCCAGCATTTT. Translating it yields CASSRTGLNQPQHF.

This chain's CDR3 is CASAPGQGLSSGANVLTF. DNA for the CDR3: TGTGCTAGTGCCCCGGGACAGGGACTAAGCTCTGGGGCCAACGTCCTGACTTTC. The chain carries TRBV12-5 and TRBJ2-6, with TRBD1 identical over 9 bases. CDR3 length: 18 residues. In germline, CDR1 is LGHNT, CDR2 FRNRAP. Trimming took 7 bases from V and 0 from J; bases not matched to a gene: 10.

This CDR3 reads CASSRQGLHEKLFF. The DNA of the CDR3 is TGTGCCAGCAGTCGACAGGGGCTACACGAAAAACTGTTTTTT. The rearrangement uses TRBV12-3 or TRBV12-4 and TRBJ1-4, with 8 bases identical to TRBD1. The V segment lost 5 bases and the J segment 8 bases; nucleotides outside the gene matches: 7. The CDR3 extends over 14 amino acids.

This clonotype turned up a few times. The V and J genes are TRBV2 and TRBJ2-5; the D gene is possibly TRBD2 (5 bases). Germline CDR1 is SNHLY and CDR2 is FYNNEI. The CDR3 totals 14 residues. V shed 3 bases and J shed 5 bases, with 13 bases lying between them. The CDR3: CASSDPASLETQYF. The CDR3 DNA is TGTGCCAGCAGTGATCCGGCTAGCTTGGAGACCCAGTACTTC.

The table lists this clonotype with a few counts. This chain connects TRBV5-4 to TRBJ2-1, with TRBD2 matching 8 bases. The V segment lost 3 bases and the J segment 6 bases; nucleotides outside the gene matches: 11. Germline assignment: CDR1 SGHNT and CDR2 YYREEE (reference sequence). There are 16 residues in the CDR3. For the CDR3, the DNA is TGTGCCAGCAGCTCGGGGGCCAGCGGGGGACCCAATGAGCAGTTCTTC. Its translation is CASSSGASGGPNEQFF.

This chain connects TRBV5-1 to TRBJ2-7; perhaps D is TRBD1 or TRBD2 (5 bases each). This CDR3 spans 16 amino acids. The V gene's germline CDR1 is SGHRS and CDR2 YFSETQ. Trimming shortened V by 1 base and J by 0 bases, and 14 bases separated the two germline ends. CDR3 in amino acids: CASSLSLAGGSYEQYF. CDR3 bases: TGCGCCAGCAGCTTGTCCCTGGCTGGGGGCTCCTACGAGCAGTACTTC.

The chain links TRBV3-1 to TRBJ2-7; D call uncertain. V shed 10 bases and J shed 4 bases, with 20 bases lying between them. Germline V CDR1 and CDR2: LGHDT, YNNKEL (reference sequence). This CDR3 has 14 amino acids. The CDR3, as DNA: TGTGCCACACGTGATCTGCGAGGCGGATACGAGCAGTACTTC. Amino acid sequence: CATRDLRGGYEQYF.